These 18 T cell receptor beta chains were all obtained from the same sample, sequenced in a study of blood T cell repertoires in COVID-19. TCRdb's table, derived via immunoSEQ multiplex PCR, lists solely in-frame clones and lacks some. This sample carries under 350,000 clones, around 90% of them seen once, and the ten largest clones take 2.2%. Sequenced: peripheral blood. These receptors were taken from a man aged 45 to 65 with acute or convalescent COVID-19.

The V gene is TRBV3-1 (or the pseudogene TRBV3-2), the J gene TRBJ2-3, with 10 bases matching TRBD2. CDR1 and CDR2 (germline): LGHDT, YNNKEL (reference sequence). V trimming: 4 bases; J trimming: 5 bases; junction bases outside the gene matches: 6. The CDR3 is made up of 15 amino acids. CDR3 loop: CASSPWTSGGDTQYF. CDR3 bases: TGTGCCAGCAGCCCGTGGACTAGCGGTGGAGATACGCAGTATTTT.

The chain is built from TRBV7-3 and TRBJ1-1, with 7 bases fitting TRBD1. With 0 bases clipped from V and 11 bases from J, the junction kept 6 bases outside the gene matches. The CDR3 is 13 amino acids. Germline assignment: CDR1 SGHTA and CDR2 FQGTGA. CDR3 sequence (DNA): TGTGCCAGCAGCTTAACCGGACAGGCCGGGGCTTTCTTT. Amino acids: CASSLTGQAGAFF.

V usage is TRBV30 and J usage is TRBJ2-5, with D possibly being TRBD2 (5 bases). Trimming removed 7 bases at V and 9 bases at J, with 27 bases between. The CDR3 spans 15 residues. CDR1 is GTSNPN and CDR2 is SVGIG in the germline V gene (reference sequence). CDR3 in amino acids: CASHPRRTTPGAQYF. CDR3 bases: TGTGCCTCCCACCCAAGGAGGACGACGCCTGGAGCCCAGTACTTC.

About this clone: The sample holds other DNA sequences that translate to the same CDR3. This chain links TRBV18 with TRBJ1-6, with D possibly TRBD1 on 6 matching bases. The V and J ends lost 6 bases and 8 bases respectively, with 11 bases between them. Germline lookup yields CDR1 KGHSH and CDR2 LQKENI. The CDR3 loop spans 13 amino acids. The CDR3 DNA sequence: TGTGCCAGCTCGCCGGACAGAGATTCACCCCTCCACTTT. It specifies CASSPDRDSPLHF.

J is TRBJ2-3 and V is TRBV11-3, with D unclear. The germline V gene has CDR1 SGHNT and CDR2 YENEEA. The CDR3 totals 11 residues. The V gene lost 5 bases and the J gene lost 3 bases, with 3 bases spanning the gap. The CDR3 reads CASSQTDTQYF. The DNA of the CDR3 is TGTGCCAGCAGCCAAACAGATACGCAGTATTTT. Looking up the rest from reference TRBV11-3 and TRBJ2-3 gives the full variable domain: EAGVVQSPRYKIIEKKQPVAFWCNPISGHNTLYWYLQNLGQGPELLIRYENEEAVDDSQLPKDRFSAERLKGVDSTLKIQPAELGDSAVYLCASSQTDTQYFGPGTRLTVL.

Here the CDR3 DNA reads TGTGCCAGCAGCGTGGAGGCCCGGCGGTCACCCCTCCACTTT. Encoded protein: CASSVEARRSPLHF. The rearrangement links TRBV7-9 to TRBJ1-6; D is ambiguous. V lost 5 bases and J 10 bases, leaving 15 bases between the germline ends. The CDR3 covers 14 residues. CDR1 is SEHNR, CDR2 FQNEAQ, per germline (reference sequence).

The chain joins TRBV11-1 to TRBJ2-7; D is uncertain. The CDR3 totals 13 residues. Germline CDR1 and CDR2: SGHAT and FQDESV (reference sequence). The V end lost 5 bases, the J end lost 2 bases, and 10 bases lay between the germline ends. DNA of the CDR3: TGTGCCAGCAGCGCGAGATATCCCTACGAGCAGTACTTC. Amino acid sequence: CASSARYPYEQYF. The entire variable domain, with the rest obtained from reference TRBV11-1 and TRBJ2-7, is as follows: EAEVAQSPRYKITEKSQAVAFWCDPISGHATLYWYRQILGQGPELLVQFQDESVVDDSQLPKDRFSAERLKGVDSTLKIQPAELGDSAMYLCASSARYPYEQYFGPGTRLTVT.

The rearrangement joins TRBV4-1 to TRBJ1-1; D is uncertain. This CDR3 region has 15 residues. V was cut by 1 base and J by 2 bases, with 11 bases left in between. Germline-derived CDR1 and CDR2 are MGHRA and YSYEKL. The CDR3 nucleotides read TGCGCCAGCAGCCAAGGACGGGGTCGCAACACTGAAGCTTTCTTT. As protein: CASSQGRGRNTEAFF.

A single count supports this clone. This rearrangement joins TRBV12-3 or TRBV12-4 to TRBJ1-2; D perhaps matches TRBD1 (5 bases). V dropped 3 bases and J dropped 7 bases, with 12 bases sitting between them. This CDR3 has 13 residues. In DNA, the CDR3 is TGTGCCAGCAGTTTGCGGGGGGAAGGTGGCTACACCTTC. Encoded protein: CASSLRGEGGYTF.

This clone has only one observation. CDR3 DNA sequence: TGTGCCATCAGTGCCCGGCAGGAGGGTGCTTATGGCTACACCTTC. Translated: CAISARQEGAYGYTF. The chain joins TRBV10-3 to TRBJ1-2, with D hard to call. Trimming pared 4 bases from V and 5 bases from J, leaving 17 bases between. Germline values: CDR1 ENHRY, CDR2 SYGVKD. This CDR3 contains 15 residues.

The rearrangement uses TRBV2 and TRBJ1-2; no firm D call. V lost 4 bases, J lost 8 bases, and 8 bases lay in between. Per the germline V gene, CDR1 is SNHLY and CDR2 is FYNNEI. The CDR3 is 11 amino acids. The DNA of the CDR3 is TGTGCCAGCAGTGTGGGAGGAGGCTACACCTTC. This encodes CASSVGGGYTF.

The sample holds a few counts of this clone. In the same sample, other DNA sequences code for this CDR3. This rearrangement joins TRBV11-2 to TRBJ1-1; D not resolved. V was shortened by 6 bases and J by 3 bases, with 5 bases between the two germline ends. Germline-derived CDR1 and CDR2 are SGHAT and FQNNGV. The CDR3 sequence is 11 residues long. CDR3 region: CASSRYTEAFF. The CDR3 DNA reads as TGTGCCAGCAGTCGGTACACTGAAGCTTTCTTT. Using reference TRBV11-2 and TRBJ1-1 for the parts outside the CDR3, the full variable domain is EAGVAQSPRYKIIEKRQSVAFWCNPISGHATLYWYQQILGQGPKLLIQFQNNGVVDDSQLPKDRFSAERLKGVDSTLKIQPAKLEDSAVYLCASSRYTEAFFGQGTRLTVV.

This clone was observed a handful of times. The J gene is TRBJ1-2, the V gene TRBV19; D remains ambiguous. V was pared by 0 bases and J by 4 bases, with 6 bases between. The CDR3 loop spans 13 amino acids. Per germline, CDR1 LNHDA and CDR2 SQIVND (reference sequence). The DNA of the CDR3 is TGTGCCAGTAGTATAGAACAATTCTATGGCTACACCTTC. As protein: CASSIEQFYGYTF.

V gene TRBV19 combines with J gene TRBJ1-2; 8 bases match TRBD1. In germline, CDR1 is LNHDA, CDR2 SQIVND (reference sequence). CDR3 length: 15 amino acids. Unmatched junction bases numbered 7, after V lost 1 base and J lost 6 bases. The chain's CDR3 is CASSIVQGAQDGYTF. For the CDR3, the DNA is TGTGCCAGTAGTATAGTCCAGGGGGCGCAGGATGGCTACACCTTC.

The chain links TRBV5-1 to TRBJ2-5, with 12 positions matching TRBD2. Trimming cost V 7 bases and J 2 bases; bases outside gene matches: 9. CDR1 and CDR2 (germline): SGHRS, YFSETQ. CDR3 length equals 16 residues. CDR3 coding DNA: TGCGCCAGCTACGGGACTAGCGGGTCCCTTCAAGAGACCCAGTACTTC. This translates into CASYGTSGSLQETQYF.

The rearrangement joins TRBV7-9 to TRBJ1-2; D perhaps matches TRBD1 (6 bases). Germline CDR1 reads SEHNR; CDR2 reads FQNEAQ (reference sequence). This CDR3 comprises 13 residues. Trimming stripped 3 bases from V and 4 bases from J, with 9 bases between. The CDR3 sequence: CASSFGQFYGYTF. CDR3 nucleotide sequence: TGTGCCAGCAGCTTCGGACAGTTCTATGGCTACACCTTC.

This chain joins TRBV5-1 and TRBJ2-1; TRBD2 agrees at 13 bases. With V trimmed by 0 bases and J by 6 bases, 6 bases remained unmatched. This CDR3 region has 17 residues. In germline, CDR1 is SGHRS, CDR2 YFSETQ. CDR3 in DNA: TGCGCCAGCAGCTTGGTCCCCGGGACTAGCGGGACCAATGAGCAGTTCTTC. It is translated as CASSLVPGTSGTNEQFF.

The V and J genes are TRBV7-6 and TRBJ1-1; unclear D gene. CDR3 size: 15 residues. Trimming pared 5 bases from V and 7 bases from J, leaving 20 bases between. CDR1 is SGHVS, CDR2 FNYEAQ, per germline. The CDR3 region is CASSPRSSRRLEAFF. The CDR3 DNA sequence: TGTGCCAGCAGCCCCCGCTCAAGCAGGCGCCTTGAAGCTTTCTTT.